These 12 T cell receptor beta chains share one sample of origin, sequenced in a study of blood T cell repertoires in COVID-19. The repertoire was sequenced with immunoSEQ multiplex PCR; TCRdb's copy has only in-frame clones and lacks some. The sample has about 55,000 clones; almost 90% are singletons. Sample: peripheral blood. Receptors were obtained from a man aged 60 to 75 with active COVID-19.

V and J are TRBV7-8 and TRBJ2-7; 10 bases line up with TRBD2. The germline V gene has CDR1 SGHVS and CDR2 FQNEAQ. The CDR3 spans 15 residues. V gave up 0 bases and J gave up 7 bases; unmatched junction bases: 6. CDR3 loop: CASSLAAGGILEQYF. The CDR3 nucleotides are TGTGCCAGCAGCTTAGCAGCGGGAGGGATCCTGGAGCAGTACTTC.

The rearrangement joins TRBV5-1 to TRBJ2-2; D possibly corresponds to TRBD2 (6 bases). V gave up 7 bases and J gave up 0 bases, with 10 bases separating them. The CDR3 length is 14 residues. Germline V gene data show CDR1 as SGHRS and CDR2 as YFSETQ. CDR3 DNA: TGCGCCAGCGGGGGGAGTTCGAACACCGGGGAGCTGTTTTTT. This sequence encodes CASGGSSNTGELFF.

The chain employs TRBV12-3 or TRBV12-4 and TRBJ1-2; 7 bases are a match to TRBD1. The trim removed 10 bases at V and 4 bases at J, leaving 6 bases unmatched. The CDR3 totals 12 residues. The CDR3 reads CATDRVPYGYTF. The CDR3 DNA follows: TGTGCCACTGACAGGGTCCCCTATGGCTACACCTTC.

This sequence joins TRBV20-1 and TRBJ1-5; possibly TRBD1 for D (5 bases). The CDR3 length is 16 residues. Germline CDR1 DFQATT, CDR2 SNEGSKA (reference sequence). V was pared by 3 bases and J by 0 bases, with 15 bases between. CDR3 protein: CSASIPGLDSNQPQHF. CDR3 sequence (DNA): TGCAGTGCTAGTATTCCAGGGCTTGATAGCAATCAGCCCCAGCATTTT.

This chain joins TRBV10-1 and TRBJ2-1, with 8 bases matching TRBD2. V shed 5 bases and J 6 bases; nucleotides not matched to a gene: 6. This CDR3 comprises 14 residues. Per the germline V gene, CDR1 is WNHNN and CDR2 is SYGVQD (reference sequence). The CDR3 DNA reads as TGCGCCAGCAGTTCTAGCGGGCCGGCCAATGAGCAGTTCTTC. This encodes CASSSSGPANEQFF.

The rearrangement joins TRBV5-1 to TRBJ2-7, with 10 bases fitting TRBD2. The CDR3 contains 17 residues. V trimming: 2 bases; J trimming: 1 base; junction bases outside the gene matches: 9. Germline V lookup: CDR1 SGHRS, CDR2 YFSETQ. DNA for the CDR3: TGCGCCAGCAGCTTTTGGGAGCGGGAGGGCCAATCCTACGAGCAGTACTTC. Protein sequence: CASSFWEREGQSYEQYF.

This rearrangement joins TRBV15 to TRBJ1-1; TRBD1 agrees at 8 bases. V lost 0 bases and J lost 4; bases outside the gene matches: 4. CDR1 and CDR2 from the germline V gene are LNHNV and YYDKDF (reference sequence). The CDR3 length is 15 residues. CDR3 in amino acids: CATSRDLDRATEAFF. CDR3 DNA: TGTGCCACCAGCAGAGATTTGGACAGGGCCACTGAAGCTTTCTTT.

This clone was found once. The chain couples TRBV5-1 to TRBJ2-5, with D perhaps matching TRBD2 (7 bases). Germline V lookup: CDR1 SGHRS, CDR2 YFSETQ. The CDR3 covers 15 residues. V was clipped by 2 bases and J by 0 bases, with 11 bases between them. CDR3 sequence reads: CASSFGGGYQETQYF. The CDR3 region has the DNA TGCGCCAGCAGCTTTGGCGGGGGCTACCAAGAGACCCAGTACTTC.

The chain combines TRBV24-1 with TRBJ2-1; 12 bases map to TRBD2. V shed 4 bases, J shed 9 bases, and the junction held 9 bases outside the gene matches. The V gene's germline CDR1 is KGHDR and CDR2 SFDVKD. The CDR3 is 16 residues long. CDR3 nucleotide sequence: TGTGCCACCAGTGACCCGCTAGCGGGAGGGCCGAGTGAGCAGTTCTTC. This codes for CATSDPLAGGPSEQFF.

The table lists this clone with a few counts. The gene calls are TRBV15 and TRBJ2-7; the match to TRBD2 covers 10 bases. The V gene end was trimmed by 0 bases and the J gene end by 7 bases; junction bases not matched to a gene: 6. CDR1 LNHNV and CDR2 YYDKDF come from the germline V gene (reference sequence). This CDR3 has 15 residues. CDR3 nucleotides: TGTGCCACCAGCAGAGAGAAGCGGGAGGGTTCTGAGCAGTACTTC. Translation: CATSREKREGSEQYF.

The chain is built from TRBV7-3 and TRBJ1-6; the match to TRBD1 covers 7 bases. The CDR3 runs 15 residues. Germline assignment: CDR1 SGHTA and CDR2 FQGTGA. The trim removed 5 bases at V and 7 bases at J, leaving 8 bases unmatched. The CDR3 DNA reads TGTGCCAGCAGCCGTACCGGGACAGAGAATTCACCCCTCCACTTT. Residues: CASSRTGTENSPLHF.

V usage is TRBV11-1 and J usage is TRBJ2-2; 9 nucleotides align to TRBD1. With V trimmed by 4 bases and J by 3 bases, 6 bases remained unmatched. CDR1 is SGHAT and CDR2 is FQDESV in the germline V gene (reference sequence). This CDR3 region has 16 residues. This CDR3 reads CASSSHRGRDTGELFF. CDR3 bases: TGTGCCAGCAGCTCACACAGGGGGCGTGACACCGGGGAGCTGTTTTTT.